Sequencing of this T cell receptor beta chain was carried out in a study of beta chain features in type 1 diabetes. General study points: Since sequencing was performed on cDNA, cells with high TCR expression could be over-represented.

Details on this clone: Its antigen is unknown.

The investigators reverse transcribed all of the isolated RNA, so they sequenced expressed TCRB transcripts. Here immunoSEQ multiplex PCR was the method, and the copy in TCRdb shows in-frame clones only, minus some. The sample holds 450,000 to 550,000 clones, 30% seen once. Via the markers CD45RO/CCR7/CD25/CD127/CD95/CD27, stem cell-like memory, regulatory, central memory and naive CD4+ cells were sorted. The CDR3 extends over 14 amino acids. The V and J ends lost 6 bases and 5 bases, in that order; junction bases with no gene match: 7. CDR1 is MDHEN and CDR2 is SYDVKM in the germline V gene. Material for sequencing was naive CD4+ T cells from blood. The receptor was isolated from a man in his late teens or twenties in good health. The chain is built from TRBV28 and TRBJ2-1; 7 nucleotides line up with TRBD2. The CDR3 coding sequence is TGTGCCAGCAGCTCGCCTAGCGGAAACAATGAGCAGTTCTTC. It is translated as CASSSPSGNNEQFF. The full variable domain, in which reference TRBV28 and TRBJ2-1 provide the parts outside the CDR3, is DVKVTQSSRYLVKRTGEKVFLECVQDMDHENMFWYRQDPGLGLRLIYFSYDVKMKEKGDIPEGYSVSREKKERFSLILESASTNQTSMYLCASSSPSGNNEQFFGPGTRLTVL.